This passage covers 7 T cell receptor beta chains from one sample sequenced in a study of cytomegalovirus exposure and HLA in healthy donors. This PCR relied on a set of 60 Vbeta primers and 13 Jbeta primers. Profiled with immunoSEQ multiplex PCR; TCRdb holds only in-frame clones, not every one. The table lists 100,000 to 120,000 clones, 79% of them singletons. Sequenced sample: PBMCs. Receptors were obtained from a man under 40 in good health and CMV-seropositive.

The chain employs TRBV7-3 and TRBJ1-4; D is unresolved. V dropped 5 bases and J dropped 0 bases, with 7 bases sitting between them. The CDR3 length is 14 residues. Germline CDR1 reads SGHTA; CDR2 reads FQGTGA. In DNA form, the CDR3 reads TGTGCCAGCAGCATGGGAGCAACTAATGAAAAACTGTTTTTT. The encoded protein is CASSMGATNEKLFF.

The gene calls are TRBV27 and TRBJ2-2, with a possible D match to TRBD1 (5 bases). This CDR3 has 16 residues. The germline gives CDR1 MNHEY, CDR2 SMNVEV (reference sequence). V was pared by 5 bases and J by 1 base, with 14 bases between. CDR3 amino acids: CASSRRQRKNTGELFF. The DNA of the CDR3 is TGTGCCAGCAGTCGCAGACAGAGAAAGAACACCGGGGAGCTGTTTTTT.

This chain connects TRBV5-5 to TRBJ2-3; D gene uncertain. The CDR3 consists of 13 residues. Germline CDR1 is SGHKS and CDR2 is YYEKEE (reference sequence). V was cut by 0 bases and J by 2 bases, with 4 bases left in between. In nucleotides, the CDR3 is TGTGCCAGCAGCTTGGGTTACACAGATACGCAGTATTTT. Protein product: CASSLGYTDTQYF.

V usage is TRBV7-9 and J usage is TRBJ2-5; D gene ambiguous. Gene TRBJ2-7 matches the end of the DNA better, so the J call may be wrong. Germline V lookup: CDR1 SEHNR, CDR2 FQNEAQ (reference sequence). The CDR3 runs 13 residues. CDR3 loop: CASSEQNSYEQYF. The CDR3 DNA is TGTGCCAGCAGCGAACAGAACTCCTACGAGCAGTACTTC.

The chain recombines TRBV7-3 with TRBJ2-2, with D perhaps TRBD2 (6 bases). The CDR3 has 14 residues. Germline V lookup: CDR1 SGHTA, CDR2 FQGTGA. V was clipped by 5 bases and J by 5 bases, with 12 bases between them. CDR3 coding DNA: TGTGCCAGCAGCCCGCTAGCGTCAACCGGGGAGCTGTTTTTT. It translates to CASSPLASTGELFF.

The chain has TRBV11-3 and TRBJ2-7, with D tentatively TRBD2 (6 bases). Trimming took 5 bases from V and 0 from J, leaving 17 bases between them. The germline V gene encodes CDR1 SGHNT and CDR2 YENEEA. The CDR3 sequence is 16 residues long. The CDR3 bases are TGTGCCAGCAGCCTCCTCGGCGGGGCAAGCTCCTACGAGCAGTACTTC. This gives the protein CASSLLGGASSYEQYF.

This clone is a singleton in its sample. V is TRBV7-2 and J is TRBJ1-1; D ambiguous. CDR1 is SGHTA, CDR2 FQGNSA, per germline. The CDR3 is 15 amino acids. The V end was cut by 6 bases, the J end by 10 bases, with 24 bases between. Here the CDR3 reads CASSRTRAQDRRAFF. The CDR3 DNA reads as TGTGCCAGCAGTCGAACGAGGGCCCAAGATAGGAGAGCTTTCTTT.